What follows are 21 T cell receptor beta chains derived from one specimen sequenced in a study of T cell changes during pregnancy in multiple sclerosis (dated by TCRdb to about 2019). The receptor library was made with the immunoSEQ multiplex PCR assay. Sourced from immuneACCESS, this table was stored by TCRdb with only in-frame sequences that have V and J called. A share of the clones is absent; for the studies checked, an unresolved V gene accounts for under half, and the remainder has no known explanation. This sample is represented by about 40,000 clones; approximately 93% of them were singletons. Approximately 8.3% of the sample goes to the ten largest clones. The sample was CD8+ T cells from peripheral blood mononuclear cells, taken in the third trimester of pregnancy. Receptors originate from a female donor with multiple sclerosis, enrolled in a pregnancy study.

This chain joins TRBV6-1 and TRBJ1-6; D remains unclear. The germline V gene encodes CDR1 MNHNS and CDR2 SASEGT. The germline V and J ends were trimmed by 1 base and 6 bases, with 7 bases remaining between them. There are 14 residues in the CDR3. In DNA form, the CDR3 reads TGTGCCAGCAGTGAAGTGTTCGGTAATTCACCCCTCCACTTT. It specifies CASSEVFGNSPLHF.

The rearrangement joins TRBV5-6 to TRBJ1-5, with 7 bases identical to TRBD1. This CDR3 region has 15 residues. The trim removed 4 bases at V and 0 bases at J, leaving 4 bases unmatched. Germline-derived CDR1 and CDR2 are SGHDT and YYEEEE. The CDR3 DNA is TGTGCCAGCAGCAGAACAGGGGATAGCAATCAGCCCCAGCATTTT. Its translation is CASSRTGDSNQPQHF.

V gene TRBV27 combines with J gene TRBJ2-7; 11 bases fit TRBD2. Germline values: CDR1 MNHEY, CDR2 SMNVEV (reference sequence). Trimming removed 0 bases from V and 0 bases from J; junction bases left unmatched: 19. The CDR3 is 22 residues long. CDR3 coding DNA: TGTGCCAGCAGTTTATCGATAACCCCGGAGCTAGCGGGGGGCCCCAGCTCCTACGAGCAGTACTTC. It yields the protein CASSLSITPELAGGPSSYEQYF.

V gene TRBV6-4 combines with J gene TRBJ2-2; 9 bases align to TRBD1. CDR3 length: 16 residues. Per the germline V gene, CDR1 is MRHNA and CDR2 is SNTAGT. V lost 0 bases and J lost 5; bases outside the gene matches: 4. Here the CDR3 reads CASSDSRTGATGELFF. The CDR3, as DNA: TGTGCCAGCAGTGACTCCAGGACAGGGGCTACCGGGGAGCTGTTTTTT.

The chain is built from TRBV15 and TRBJ1-6, with TRBD1 matching over 7 bases. This CDR3 region has 14 residues. CDR1 LNHNV and CDR2 YYDKDF come from the germline V gene (reference sequence). V was clipped by 4 bases and J by 10 bases; unmatched bases: 7. The CDR3 coding sequence is TGTGCCACCAGCAACAGACAGGGAGGCTCACCCCTCCACTTT. Protein sequence: CATSNRQGGSPLHF. Together with reference TRBV15 and TRBJ1-6, the CDR3 gives the full variable domain: DAMVIQNPRYQVTQFGKPVTLSCSQTLNHNVMYWYQQKSSQAPKLLFHYYDKDFNNEADTPDNFQSRRPNTSFCFLDIRSPGLGDTAMYLCATSNRQGGSPLHFGNGTRLTVT.

This clone occurred once. The chain employs TRBV16 and TRBJ1-2; D is perhaps TRBD1 (5 bases). V shed 0 bases and J shed 5 bases, with 13 bases lying between them. The CDR3 totals 15 residues. Germline loops: CDR1 KGHSY, CDR2 FQNENV. In DNA form, the CDR3 reads TGTGCCAGCAGCCAATCGATCCTACGGGGGTATGGCTACACCTTC. Translated, it gives CASSQSILRGYGYTF.

The gene calls are TRBV6-1 and TRBJ1-5, with no clear D. The V gene's germline CDR1 is MNHNS and CDR2 SASEGT. This CDR3 is built from 11 residues. The ends were cut back, 6 bases at V and 7 bases at J, with 7 bases in the middle. CDR3: CASRGLQPQHF. CDR3 DNA: TGTGCCAGCAGGGGCCTCCAGCCCCAGCATTTT.

V gene TRBV5-1 combines with J gene TRBJ2-1, with 7 bases identical to TRBD1. The CDR3 has 15 residues. Trimming cost V 0 bases and J 7 bases; bases outside gene matches: 7. CDR1 is SGHRS and CDR2 is YFSETQ in the germline V gene. CDR3 loop: CASSLGGQPYNEQFF. Written as DNA, the CDR3 is TGCGCCAGCAGCTTGGGGGGACAGCCGTATAATGAGCAGTTCTTC.

This clone was seen once. The V and J genes are TRBV6-4 and TRBJ1-3, with a weak D call TRBD1 (5 bases). CDR3 size: 12 residues. CDR1 is MRHNA and CDR2 is SNTAGT in the germline V gene. The V and J ends lost 11 bases and 8 bases respectively, with 16 bases between them. CDR3 DNA sequence: TGTGCCGGAGGGACGGAGGAGGACACCATATATTTT. Protein sequence: CAGGTEEDTIYF.

The rearrangement links TRBV6-4 to TRBJ2-3; 8 bases agree with TRBD2. V gave up 2 bases and J gave up 5 bases; unmatched junction bases: 3. The germline gives CDR1 MRHNA, CDR2 SNTAGT. This CDR3 comprises 14 residues. CDR3 coding DNA: TGTGCCAGCAGTGACGGGCGGGGGGAAGATACGCAGTATTTT. The encoded protein is CASSDGRGEDTQYF.

The rearrangement uses TRBV7-9 and TRBJ1-6; D call uncertain. Germline CDR1 and CDR2: SEHNR and FQNEAQ (reference sequence). V was cut by 4 bases and J by 9 bases, with 16 bases left in between. This CDR3 region has 15 residues. The CDR3 reads CASSSKEQAGSPLHF. The CDR3 DNA reads as TGTGCCAGCAGCTCGAAGGAGCAGGCGGGTTCACCCCTCCACTTT.

This chain connects TRBV15 to TRBJ2-2; 9 positions agree with TRBD2. There are 17 residues in the CDR3. Looked up from germline, CDR1 is LNHNV and CDR2 is YYDKDF (reference sequence). Germline trimming cut 4 bases from V and 1 base from J; bases unmatched to any gene: 7. DNA of the CDR3: TGTGCCACCAGCACGCATTTGACTAGCGGGAACACCGGGGAGCTGTTTTTT. As protein: CATSTHLTSGNTGELFF.

The rearrangement joins TRBV9 to TRBJ1-5; D remains unclear. Germline assignment: CDR1 SGDLS and CDR2 YYNGEE. V gave up 4 bases and J gave up 3 bases, with 14 bases separating them. The CDR3 is made up of 15 amino acids. The CDR3 loop reads CASSSGGRANQPQHF. CDR3 coding DNA: TGTGCCAGCAGCTCCGGAGGACGGGCCAATCAGCCCCAGCATTTT.

J is TRBJ1-2 and V is TRBV19; no firm D call. V was cut by 5 bases and J by 0 bases, with 13 bases left in between. The CDR3 has 15 amino acids. Per the germline V gene, CDR1 is LNHDA and CDR2 is SQIVND (reference sequence). CDR3 nucleotide sequence: TGTGCCAGTAGTCCCTTCGGGGAGACTAACTATGGCTACACCTTC. This translates into CASSPFGETNYGYTF.

This sequence joins TRBV5-8 and TRBJ1-1; D gene ambiguous. The V and J ends lost 2 bases and 7 bases respectively, with 12 bases between them. This CDR3 has 13 residues. Germline assignment: CDR1 SGHTS and CDR2 YDEGEE. CDR3 sequence: CASSFEGMREAFF. The DNA of the CDR3 is TGTGCCAGCAGCTTCGAGGGAATGCGTGAAGCTTTCTTT.

The chain couples TRBV15 to TRBJ1-4; 7 bases are a match to TRBD1. This CDR3 contains 16 residues. V was clipped by 5 bases and J by 1 base; unmatched bases: 7. CDR1 LNHNV and CDR2 YYDKDF come from the germline V gene (reference sequence). The CDR3 nucleotides read TGTGCCACCAGCCCCGACAGGGATGAAACTAATGAAAAACTGTTTTTT. It is translated as CATSPDRDETNEKLFF. Based on the CDR3 plus reference TRBV15 and TRBJ1-4, the full variable domain is DAMVIQNPRYQVTQFGKPVTLSCSQTLNHNVMYWYQQKSSQAPKLLFHYYDKDFNNEADTPDNFQSRRPNTSFCFLDIRSPGLGDTAMYLCATSPDRDETNEKLFFGSGTQLSVL.

The J gene is TRBJ2-7, the V gene TRBV7-9; perhaps TRBD2 as D (5 bases). This CDR3 comprises 12 residues. Trimming took 6 bases from V and 0 from J, leaving 6 bases between them. The V gene's germline CDR1 is SEHNR and CDR2 FQNEAQ (reference sequence). For the CDR3, the DNA is TGTGCCAGCAGACGGGACTCCTACGAGCAGTACTTC. It yields the protein CASRRDSYEQYF.

This sequence joins TRBV9 and TRBJ2-7, with a tentative D call TRBD1 (5 bases). Germline V lookup: CDR1 SGDLS, CDR2 YYNGEE. CDR3 length: 13 amino acids. Deletions cut 0 bases from V and 1 base from J, with 5 bases between. CDR3 DNA: TGTGCCAGCAGCGTAGAGGGGTCCTACGAGCAGTACTTC. Its protein is CASSVEGSYEQYF.

J is TRBJ1-5 and V is TRBV19; TRBD1 matches at 9 bases. The CDR3 runs to 17 residues. The V segment lost 3 bases and the J segment 7 bases; nucleotides outside the gene matches: 13. CDR1 and CDR2 (germline): LNHDA, SQIVND (reference sequence). The DNA for the CDR3 is TGTGCCAGTAGTATGGCCCTCGGGACAGGGTCTTACCAGCCCCAGCATTTT. Its protein is CASSMALGTGSYQPQHF.

The chain employs TRBV4-1 and TRBJ2-7; tentatively, D is TRBD1 (6 bases). This CDR3 region has 14 residues. Trimming removed 1 base from V and 5 bases from J, with 12 bases in between. CDR1 MGHRA and CDR2 YSYEKL come from the germline V gene. In DNA, the CDR3 is TGCGCCAGCAGCCAAGCGGACAGTCAAAACGAGCAGTACTTC. Translation: CASSQADSQNEQYF.

V gene TRBV19 combines with J gene TRBJ2-7; D call uncertain. V was pared by 5 bases and J by 0 bases, with 14 bases between. Germline CDR1 LNHDA, CDR2 SQIVND (reference sequence). The CDR3 contains 15 residues. The CDR3 protein is CASSASLQSSYEQYF. DNA of the CDR3: TGTGCCAGTAGTGCCTCCCTACAGAGCTCCTACGAGCAGTACTTC. Full variable domain (outside the CDR3, taken from reference TRBV19 and TRBJ2-7): DGGITQSPKYLFRKEGQNVTLSCEQNLNHDAMYWYRQDPGQGLRLIYYSQIVNDFQKGDIAEGYSVSREKKESFPLTVTSAQKNPTAFYLCASSASLQSSYEQYFGPGTRLTVT.